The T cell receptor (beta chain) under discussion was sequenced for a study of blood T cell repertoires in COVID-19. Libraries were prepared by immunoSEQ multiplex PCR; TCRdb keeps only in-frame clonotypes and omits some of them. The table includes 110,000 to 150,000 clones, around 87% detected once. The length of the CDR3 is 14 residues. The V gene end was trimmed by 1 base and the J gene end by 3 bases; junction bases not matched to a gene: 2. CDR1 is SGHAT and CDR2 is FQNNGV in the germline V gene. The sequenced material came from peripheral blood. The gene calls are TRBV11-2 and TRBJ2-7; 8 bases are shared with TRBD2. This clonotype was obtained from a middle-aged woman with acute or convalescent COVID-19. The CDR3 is CASSLAGGHYEQYF. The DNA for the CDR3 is TGTGCCAGCAGCTTAGCGGGGGGGCACTACGAGCAGTACTTC.